The 8 T cell receptor beta chains below were found in one sample sequenced in a study of blood T cell repertoires in COVID-19. Repertoires were generated with immunoSEQ multiplex PCR, while TCRdb's copy carries only in-frame clones and drops some. This table has around 69,000 clones, about 86% appearing once. The sample comprised peripheral blood. The receptor source for this set is a man aged 50 to 59 with active COVID-19.

The chain recombines TRBV18 with TRBJ2-7; TRBD1 agrees at 11 bases. CDR1 KGHSH and CDR2 LQKENI come from the germline V gene. The ends lost 4 bases at V and 0 bases at J; junction bases unmatched: 8. The CDR3 loop spans 17 amino acids. The CDR3 here is CASSRDRGKGTSYEQYF. The CDR3 nucleotides are TGTGCCAGCTCACGGGACAGGGGGAAGGGAACCTCCTACGAGCAGTACTTC.

V usage is TRBV2 and J usage is TRBJ2-2, with D possibly TRBD1 on 5 matching bases. CDR3 size: 13 residues. Germline V gives CDR1 SNHLY, CDR2 FYNNEI. V lost 6 bases to trimming and J lost 3 bases, with 8 bases between them. CDR3: CASSETDTGELFF. The CDR3 DNA is TGTGCCAGCAGCGAGACAGACACCGGGGAGCTGTTTTTT. The variable domain in full, completed from reference TRBV2 and TRBJ2-2, reads EPEVTQTPSHQVTQMGQEVILRCVPISNHLYFYWYRQILGQKVEFLVSFYNNEISEKSEIFDDQFSVERPDGSNFTLKIRSTKLEDSAMYFCASSETDTGELFFGEGSRLTVL.

The rearrangement uses TRBV9 and TRBJ1-2; D might be TRBD1 (5 bases). The CDR3 contains 17 residues. Germline assignment: CDR1 SGDLS and CDR2 YYNGEE. V lost 0 bases and J 8 bases, leaving 23 bases between the germline ends. The CDR3 reads CASSVDTRDSSRKGYTF. CDR3 sequence (DNA): TGTGCCAGCAGCGTAGATACGAGAGACAGCTCACGTAAGGGCTACACCTTC.

This chain uses TRBV18 with TRBJ1-2, with D perhaps TRBD1 (5 bases). V was pared by 1 base and J by 6 bases, with 12 bases between. CDR3 size: 14 residues. Germline V gene data show CDR1 as KGHSH and CDR2 as LQKENI. The CDR3 nucleotides are TGTGCCAGCTCACCACTGGTCAGGGTAGATGGCTACACCTTC. Amino acid sequence: CASSPLVRVDGYTF.

The chain uses TRBV20-1 and TRBJ2-7; D might be TRBD2 (6 bases). The ends were cut back, 3 bases at V and 0 bases at J, with 9 bases in the middle. This CDR3 spans 13 amino acids. CDR1 DFQATT and CDR2 SNEGSKA come from the germline V gene (reference sequence). Here the CDR3 reads CSASRGSSYEQYF. The DNA for the CDR3 is TGCAGTGCTAGTCGGGGGAGCTCCTACGAGCAGTACTTC.

The chain combines TRBV29-1 with TRBJ2-7; TRBD2 aligns across 8 bases. The V gene's germline CDR1 is SQVTM and CDR2 ANQGSEA. V was pared by 3 bases and J by 4 bases, with 2 bases of the junction left unmatched. The CDR3 runs 12 residues. DNA for the CDR3: TGCAGCGTTGAGGGGACTAGATACGAGCAGTACTTC. Amino acids: CSVEGTRYEQYF.

The rearrangement links TRBV5-4 to TRBJ1-2; 7 bases match TRBD1. CDR3 length: 14 residues. With V trimmed by 4 bases and J by 8 bases, 11 bases remained unmatched. The germline gives CDR1 SGHNT, CDR2 YYREEE (reference sequence). CDR3 sequence reads: CASSPDGTVGGYTF. As DNA, the CDR3 is TGTGCCAGCAGCCCTGATGGGACAGTGGGGGGCTACACCTTC.

The chain couples TRBV2 to TRBJ1-1; 9 bases fit TRBD1. The CDR3 runs 16 residues. Germline V gene sequence: CDR1 SNHLY, CDR2 FYNNEI. Trimming removed 4 bases from V and 1 base from J; junction bases left unmatched: 7. The CDR3 protein is CASSGGGQGTNTEAFF. The CDR3 DNA sequence: TGTGCCAGCAGTGGGGGGGGACAGGGAACGAACACTGAAGCTTTCTTT.